The rows below give T cell receptor beta chains drawn from one sample of a study of T cell responses to AZD1222 COVID-19 vaccine. Only in-frame clones appear in the TCRdb table, and some are missing; sequencing was by immunoSEQ multiplex PCR. The sample has about 91,000 clones, around 90% seen once; the top ten hold around 2.9%. The specimen was peripheral blood, collected 28 days after the second AZD1222 dose. The source of these receptors is an adult who received the AZD1222 COVID-19 vaccine. The CDR3 runs from the conserved cysteine through the conserved F or W. A D gene is named only where the DNA matches it firmly. Only some rows state a clone size, as once, few, many or a class for expanded clones.

size | D | J | V | DNA | CDR3
NA | TRBD2 | TRBJ2-1 | TRBV2 | TGTGCCAGCAGTGAAGTGCTAGCGGGAATCAATGAGCAGTTCTTC | CASSEVLAGINEQFF
NA | NA | TRBJ1-5 | TRBV19 | TGTGCCAGTAGTCACCAACCGCGGGAGCCCCAGCATTTT | CASSHQPREPQHF
NA | TRBD2 | TRBJ2-7 | TRBV6-6 | TGTGCCAGCAGTTACAAGGGACTAGCTCACGAGCAGTACTTC | CASSYKGLAHEQYF
NA | NA | TRBJ1-1 | TRBV15 | TGTGCCACCAGCAGAGAGGGATTCCGAACCACTGAAGCTTTCTTT | CATSREGFRTTEAFF
NA | NA | TRBJ2-7 | TRBV5-6 | TGTGCCAGCAGCCCCCGGAGGGGCCGGGGGAGCTCCTACGAGCAGTACTTC | CASSPRRGRGSSYEQYF
once | NA | TRBJ1-5 | TRBV2 | TGTGCCAGCAGGCGGGGGGCGGGGGACTTAAATCAGCCCCAGCATTTT | CASRRGAGDLNQPQHF
NA | NA | TRBJ2-5 | TRBV6-5 | TGTGCCAGCAGTTATGCCTTTCAAGAGACCCAGTACTTC | CASSYAFQETQYF
NA | NA | TRBJ1-6 | TRBV3-1/TRBV3-2 | TGTGCCAGCAGCCAAGGAGGTCAGGGGACACCCCTCCACTTT | CASSQGGQGTPLHF
NA | TRBD1 | TRBJ2-7 | TRBV28 | TGTGCCAGCAGCGCGGGACAGGGGGTCTACGAGCAGTACTTC | CASSAGQGVYEQYF
NA | NA | TRBJ1-2 | TRBV11-2 | TGTGCCAGCAGCGGGGGGTCTGGTGGCTACACCTTC | CASSGGSGGYTF
NA | TRBD2 | TRBJ2-3 | TRBV4-1 | TGCGCCAGCAGCCAATCACCGGGACTAGCGGGGCCCGGCACAGATACGCAGTATTTT | CASSQSPGLAGPGTDTQYF
NA | NA | TRBJ2-7 | TRBV27 | TGTGCCAGCTCTTACATGGGGACAAACTTATACGAGCAGTACTTC | CASSYMGTNLYEQYF
NA | TRBD1 | TRBJ2-1 | TRBV2 | TGTGCCAGCAGGGGGACAGGGGGCAATGAGCAGTTCTTC | CASRGTGGNEQFF
NA | TRBD1 | TRBJ1-2 | TRBV28 | TGTGCCAGCAGCCCAGACAGGGACTATGGCTACACCTTC | CASSPDRDYGYTF
NA | NA | TRBJ1-3 | TRBV30 | TGTGCCTGGAGCCCGACAGCCTCTGGAAACACCATATATTTT | CAWSPTASGNTIYF
NA | NA | TRBJ1-2 | TRBV5-1 | TGCGCCAGCAGCTTGGCTCCAGGCCAGAACTATGGCTACACCTTC | CASSLAPGQNYGYTF
once | NA | TRBJ2-5 | TRBV11-3 | TGTGCCAGCAGCTTAGGTATGGGAAAAGAGACCCAGTACTTC | CASSLGMGKETQYF
NA | NA | TRBJ2-5 | TRBV5-1 | TGCGCCAGCAGCTTAGTCGGGGGCGGCGAGACCCAGTACTTC | CASSLVGGGETQYF
NA | TRBD2 | TRBJ2-3 | TRBV5-1 | TGCGCCAGCAGCTTATTTCAGGCGGGAGCGACAGATACGCAGTATTTT | CASSLFQAGATDTQYF
once | NA | TRBJ2-3 | TRBV6-2/TRBV6-3 | TGTGCCAGCAGTAAGACGGGAGGCACAGATACGCAGTATTTT | CASSKTGGTDTQYF
NA | TRBD1 | TRBJ2-7 | TRBV19 | TGTGCCAGTAGTGGCGGACAGGTCATCGGCGACGAGCAGTACTTC | CASSGGQVIGDEQYF
NA | TRBD1 | TRBJ2-1 | TRBV24-1 | TGTGCCACCAGTGATACTACAGGGGCCTCCTACAATGAGCAGTTCTTC | CATSDTTGASYNEQFF
NA | NA | TRBJ1-3 | TRBV15 | TGTGCCACCAGCAGGTCCCGGGACGCCTCTGGAAACACCATATATTTT | CATSRSRDASGNTIYF
NA | NA | TRBJ2-1 | TRBV28 | TGTGCCAGCAGCCGAGGGGGGGGAAGGAATGAGCAGTTCTTC | CASSRGGGRNEQFF
NA | NA | TRBJ2-2 | TRBV2 | TGTGCCAGCAGTCCTAGCCGACAGGCGAACACCGGGGAGCTGTTTTTT | CASSPSRQANTGELFF
NA | NA | TRBJ1-1 | TRBV7-9 | TGTGCCAGCAGCTGGGGGCCAGGGAGCACTGAAGCTTTCTTT | CASSWGPGSTEAFF
NA | TRBD2 | TRBJ2-2 | TRBV20-1 | TGCAGTGCTAGTCCCCAGCGGGGGTTCACCGGGGAGCTGTTTTTT | CSASPQRGFTGELFF
NA | NA | TRBJ2-3 | TRBV11-2 | TGTGCCAGCAGCTTAGGAAGGGCAGGCCGGGGCATTCAAGCTACGCAGTATTTT | CASSLGRAGRGIQATQYF
NA | TRBD1 | TRBJ1-1 | TRBV15 | TGTGCCACCAGCAGACCGCTGGGACAGGGGATTTCTAGAACTGAAGCTTTCTTT | CATSRPLGQGISRTEAFF
NA | NA | TRBJ1-5 | TRBV19 | TGTGCCAGTAGTAAAAAGGGAACGGGCGGCCAGCCCCAGCATTTT | CASSKKGTGGQPQHF
few | NA | TRBJ2-7 | TRBV4-1 | TGCGCCAGCAGCCAAGTGCAGGGGCCCCTCACCATCTACGAGCAGTACTTC | CASSQVQGPLTIYEQYF
NA | NA | TRBJ1-1 | TRBV6-2/TRBV6-3 | TGTGCCAGCAGTTACTCTCCCACGGTGAACACTGAAGCTTTCTTT | CASSYSPTVNTEAFF
NA | TRBD2 | TRBJ2-1 | TRBV7-8 | TGTGCCAGCAGCCCACGGCGGACTAGACTAGACAATGAGCAGTTCTTC | CASSPRRTRLDNEQFF
NA | NA | TRBJ1-2 | TRBV7-3 | TGTGCCAGCAGCTTAACGTCAGGGTCCGGGCTTGGCTACACCTTC | CASSLTSGSGLGYTF
NA | NA | TRBJ2-7 | TRBV5-4 | TGTGCCAGCAGCTTCTCGGCGGACCTTCGCTCCTACGAGCAGTACTTC | CASSFSADLRSYEQYF
few | NA | TRBJ2-2 | TRBV13 | TGTGCCAGCAGCTTCCGGAACACCGGGGAGCTGTTTTTT | CASSFRNTGELFF
once | NA | TRBJ1-5 | TRBV19 | TGTGCCAGTAGGTTCAGAACCGATCAGCCCCAGCATTTT | CASRFRTDQPQHF